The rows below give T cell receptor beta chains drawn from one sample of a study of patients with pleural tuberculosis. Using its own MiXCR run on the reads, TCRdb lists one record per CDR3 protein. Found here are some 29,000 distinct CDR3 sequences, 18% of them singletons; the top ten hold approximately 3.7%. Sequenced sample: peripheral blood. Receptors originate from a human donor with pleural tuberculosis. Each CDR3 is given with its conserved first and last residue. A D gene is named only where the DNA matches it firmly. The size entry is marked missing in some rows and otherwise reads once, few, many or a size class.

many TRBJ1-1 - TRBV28 CASSNRGTIEAFF TGTGCCAGCAGTAATAGAGGGACCATTGAAGCTTTCTTT
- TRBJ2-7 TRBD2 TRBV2 CASSFWTSGYTEQYF TGTGCCAGCAGTTTTTGGACTAGCGGGTATACCGAGCAGTACTTC
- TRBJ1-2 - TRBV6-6 CASGLGYSYTF TGTGCCAGCGGGTTAGGCTATAGCTATACCTTC
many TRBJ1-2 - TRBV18 CASSPPGPIYGYTF TGTGCCAGCTCACCACCGGGACCGATCTATGGCTACACCTTC
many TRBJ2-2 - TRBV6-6 CASSYENTGELFF TGTGCCAGCAGTTACGAGAACACCGGGGAGCTGTTTTTT
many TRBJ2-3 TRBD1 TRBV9 CASSLGTASTDTQYF TGTGCCAGCAGCCTCGGGACAGCTAGCACAGATACGCAGTATTTT
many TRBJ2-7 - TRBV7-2 CASSPRAPTYEQYF TGTGCCAGCAGCCCCCGGGCCCCTACCTACGAGCAGTACTTC
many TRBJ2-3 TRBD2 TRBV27 CASSPLTSGRDTQYF TGTGCCAGCAGTCCCCTGACTAGCGGGAGGGATACGCAGTATTTT
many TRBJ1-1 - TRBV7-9 CASSLMMRMNTEAFF TGTGCCAGCAGCTTAATGATGAGGATGAACACTGAAGCTTTCTTT
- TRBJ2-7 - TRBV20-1 CSSPPGSEQYF TGCAGTTCTCCTCCGGGGTCCGAGCAGTACTTC
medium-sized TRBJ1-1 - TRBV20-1 CSANRVVDTEAFF TGCAGTGCTAACAGGGTCGTGGACACTGAAGCTTTCTTT
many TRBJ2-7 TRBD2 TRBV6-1 CASSEAGDEQYF TGTGCCAGCAGTGAGGCGGGGGACGAGCAGTACTTC
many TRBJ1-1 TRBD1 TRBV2 CASSPGQGARTEAFF TGTGCCAGCAGTCCGGGACAGGGGGCAAGGACTGAAGCTTTCTTT
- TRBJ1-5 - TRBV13 CAIGGRAADQPQHF TGTGCCATCGGAGGCAGGGCTGCCGATCAGCCCCAGCATTTT
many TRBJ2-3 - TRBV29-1 CSVDRDADTQYF TGCAGCGTTGATCGGGACGCAGATACGCAGTATTTT
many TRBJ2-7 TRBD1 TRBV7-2 CASSPRDRGSEQYF TGTGCCAGCAGCCCACGGGACAGGGGATCCGAGCAGTACTTC
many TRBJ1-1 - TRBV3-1 CASSQEDWNTEAFF TGTGCCAGCAGCCAAGAGGATTGGAACACTGAAGCTTTCTTT
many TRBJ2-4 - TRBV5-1 CASSLYGAINIQYF TGCGCCAGCAGCTTGTACGGGGCAATAAACATTCAGTACTTC
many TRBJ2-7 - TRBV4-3 CASSATAEDSYEQYF TGCGCCAGCAGCGCCACGGCAGAGGACTCCTACGAGCAGTACTTC
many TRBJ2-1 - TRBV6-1 CASSSSPSADYYSEQFF TGTGCCAGCAGTTCTTCTCCTAGCGCCGACTACTACAGTGAGCAGTTCTTC
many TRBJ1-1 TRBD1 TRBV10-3 CAISEFQGAGAEAFF TGTGCCATCAGTGAGTTTCAGGGGGCGGGTGCTGAAGCTTTCTTT
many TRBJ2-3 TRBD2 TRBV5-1 CASSPEGLPITDTQYF TGCGCCAGCAGCCCTGAGGGACTACCAATCACAGATACGCAGTATTTT